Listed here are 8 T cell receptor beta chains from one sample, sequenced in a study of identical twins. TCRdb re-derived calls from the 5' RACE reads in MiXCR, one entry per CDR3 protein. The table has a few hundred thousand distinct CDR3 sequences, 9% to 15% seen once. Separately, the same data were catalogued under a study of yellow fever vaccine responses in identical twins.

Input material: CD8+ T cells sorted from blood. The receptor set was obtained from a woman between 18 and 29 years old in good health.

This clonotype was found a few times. The CDR3 region has the DNA TGTGCCAGCACCCGCGGGGGGCGATATAGCAATCAGCCCCAGCATTTT. Translation: CASTRGGRYSNQPQHF. V is TRBV12-3 or TRBV12-4 and J is TRBJ1-5; D might be TRBD1 (6 bases). The CDR3 loop spans 16 amino acids. V dropped 7 bases and J dropped 0 bases, with 16 bases sitting between them.

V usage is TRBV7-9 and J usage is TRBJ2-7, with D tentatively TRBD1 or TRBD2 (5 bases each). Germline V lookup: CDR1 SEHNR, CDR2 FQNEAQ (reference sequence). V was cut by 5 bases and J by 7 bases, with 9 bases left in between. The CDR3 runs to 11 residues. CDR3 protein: CASSLGEEQYF. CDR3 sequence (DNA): TGTGCCAGCAGCCTAGGGGAGGAGCAGTACTTC.

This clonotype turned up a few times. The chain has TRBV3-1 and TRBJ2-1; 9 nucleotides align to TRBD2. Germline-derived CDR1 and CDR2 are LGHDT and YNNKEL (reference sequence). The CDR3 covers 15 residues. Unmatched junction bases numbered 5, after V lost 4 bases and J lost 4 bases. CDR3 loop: CASSLAGERYNEQFF. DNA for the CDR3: TGTGCCAGCAGCCTAGCGGGAGAACGATACAATGAGCAGTTCTTC.

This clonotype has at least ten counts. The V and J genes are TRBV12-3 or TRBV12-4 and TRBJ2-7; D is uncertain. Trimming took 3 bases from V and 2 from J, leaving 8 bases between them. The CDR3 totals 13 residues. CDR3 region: CASSLAATYEQYF. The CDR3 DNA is TGTGCCAGCAGTTTGGCGGCTACCTACGAGCAGTACTTC.

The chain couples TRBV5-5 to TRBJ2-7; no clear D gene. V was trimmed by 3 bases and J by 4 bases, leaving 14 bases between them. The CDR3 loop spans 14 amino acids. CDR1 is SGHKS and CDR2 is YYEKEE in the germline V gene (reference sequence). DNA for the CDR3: TGTGCCAGCAGCTCGAGCTTAGGCACTTACGAGCAGTACGTC. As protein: CASSSSLGTYEQYV.

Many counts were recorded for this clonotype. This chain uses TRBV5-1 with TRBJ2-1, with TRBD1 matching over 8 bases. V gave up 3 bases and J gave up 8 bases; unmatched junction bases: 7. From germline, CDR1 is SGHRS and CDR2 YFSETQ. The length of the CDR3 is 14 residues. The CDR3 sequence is CASSSSGGLDEQFF. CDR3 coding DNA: TGCGCCAGCAGCTCCTCAGGGGGCCTCGATGAGCAGTTCTTC.

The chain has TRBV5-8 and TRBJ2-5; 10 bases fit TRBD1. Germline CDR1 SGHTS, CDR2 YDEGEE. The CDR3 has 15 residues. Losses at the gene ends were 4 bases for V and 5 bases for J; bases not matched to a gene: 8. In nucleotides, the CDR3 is TGTGCCAGCAGCAATCCGACAGGGGGCTGGGAGACCCAGTACTTC. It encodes CASSNPTGGWETQYF.

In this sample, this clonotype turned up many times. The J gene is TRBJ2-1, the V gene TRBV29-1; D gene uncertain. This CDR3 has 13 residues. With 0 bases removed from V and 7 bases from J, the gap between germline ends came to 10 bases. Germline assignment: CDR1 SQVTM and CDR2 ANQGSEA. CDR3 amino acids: CSVEDLAANEQFF. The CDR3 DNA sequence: TGCAGCGTTGAAGATCTTGCGGCGAATGAGCAGTTCTTC.